A selection of T cell receptor beta chains follows, all from one sample in a study of a mutant IDH1 vaccine in newly diagnosed glioma. Produced via immunoSEQ multiplex PCR; TCRdb's table is partial and in-frame only. The profile covers around 51,000 clones, with 78% appearing a single time and roughly 1.8% taken by the ten largest. Antigens of these TCRs are unknown. Sequenced here: PBMCs, sampled from a glioma patient whose treatment included an IDH1 peptide vaccine. These receptors all stem from a woman between 40 and 55 years old with glioma. Each CDR3 is given with its conserved first and last residue. A D gene is named only where the DNA matches it firmly. Clone size is stated in some rows and not others, as once, few, many or a class when expanded.

D: NA
size: few
J: TRBJ1-1
V: TRBV30
DNA: TGTGCCTGGAACAGAGGGGGGCAGGGCACTGAAGCTTTCTTT
CDR3: CAWNRGGQGTEAFF

D: TRBD2
size: NA
J: TRBJ2-1
V: TRBV19
DNA: TGTGCCAGTAGTATACGACTAGCGGACTACAATGAGCAGTTCTTC
CDR3: CASSIRLADYNEQFF

D: NA
size: NA
J: TRBJ1-2
V: TRBV27
DNA: TGTGCCAGCAGTTTAACAGCTAACTATGGCTACACCTTC
CDR3: CASSLTANYGYTF

D: TRBD1
size: few
J: TRBJ1-1
V: TRBV28
DNA: TGTGCCAGCAGCCCCTCGACAGGGGGCGTTAGTGAAGCTTTCTTT
CDR3: CASSPSTGGVSEAFF

D: NA
size: NA
J: TRBJ2-1
V: TRBV6-5
DNA: TGTGCCAGCAGAAAGGGTCTGAGCTCCTACAATGAGCAGTTCTTC
CDR3: CASRKGLSSYNEQFF

D: TRBD1
size: NA
J: TRBJ1-6
V: TRBV5-4
DNA: TGTGCCAGCAGCTCGCGGGACAGCTCTTCACCCCTCCACTTT
CDR3: CASSSRDSSSPLHF

D: TRBD1
size: NA
J: TRBJ1-6
V: TRBV30
DNA: TGTGCCTGGTTGGACAGGGGGCGAGGATCCTATAATTCACCCCTCCACTTT
CDR3: CAWLDRGRGSYNSPLHF

D: TRBD2
size: NA
J: TRBJ2-3
V: TRBV2
DNA: TGTGCCAGCAGTGGAGCGGGGCGAGGGGCAGATACGCAGTATTTT
CDR3: CASSGAGRGADTQYF

D: NA
size: NA
J: TRBJ2-7
V: TRBV23-1
DNA: TGCGCCAGCAGTCGTCCCCGGGACGGATCCTACGAGCAGTACTTC
CDR3: CASSRPRDGSYEQYF

D: TRBD1
size: NA
J: TRBJ2-3
V: TRBV30
DNA: TGTGCCTGGAGTGTCCGCCGGGCCCTAGGGGGCCCAGATACGCAGTATTTT
CDR3: CAWSVRRALGGPDTQYF

D: TRBD2
size: NA
J: TRBJ2-1
V: TRBV4-1
DNA: TGCGCCAGCAGCCCAGACCCTAGCGGGGGCCAGAGCTCCTACAATGAGCAGTTCTTC
CDR3: CASSPDPSGGQSSYNEQFF

D: NA
size: few
J: TRBJ1-1
V: TRBV10-2
DNA: TGCGCCAGCGGGGGGAGGACTGAAGCTTTCTTT
CDR3: CASGGRTEAFF

D: TRBD1
size: NA
J: TRBJ1-2
V: TRBV5-1
DNA: TGCGCCAGCAGCTTGGGAGGGGGCGGCTACACCTTC
CDR3: CASSLGGGGYTF

D: TRBD1
size: NA
J: TRBJ1-6
V: TRBV19
DNA: TGTGCCAGTAGTAGGGGACAGGGTAATTCACCCCTCCACTTT
CDR3: CASSRGQGNSPLHF

D: TRBD1
size: NA
J: TRBJ1-2
V: TRBV19
DNA: TGTGCCACCACTCCGCGGGACAGGGGCTATAACTATGGCTACACCTTC
CDR3: CATTPRDRGYNYGYTF

D: TRBD1
size: NA
J: TRBJ1-4
V: TRBV7-2
DNA: TGTGCCAGCAGCTTATATATGACAGGGGTAAAGGAAAAACTGTTTTTT
CDR3: CASSLYMTGVKEKLFF